The next 15 T cell receptor beta chains were all read from a single sample in a study of identical twins. TCRdb analysed the 5' RACE reads with MiXCR anew, one entry per CDR3 protein. Among just under 650,000 distinct CDR3 sequences listed, roughly 6.6% were seen once. In addition, the sample was reused for a study of yellow fever vaccine responses in identical twins.

Sequenced input: PBMCs. The source of these receptors is a woman aged 18-29 years in good health.

This clonotype was found many times. The chain carries TRBV12-3 or TRBV12-4 and TRBJ1-5; the D gene is possibly TRBD1 (6 bases). Trimming pared 5 bases from V and 4 bases from J, leaving 6 bases between. This CDR3 comprises 12 residues. CDR3 residues: CASSTGNQPQHF. In nucleotides, the CDR3 is TGTGCCAGCAGTACAGGGAATCAGCCCCAGCATTTT.

V and J are TRBV20-1 and TRBJ2-2; TRBD1 matches 7 bases. Per germline, CDR1 DFQATT and CDR2 SNEGSKA (reference sequence). J gave up 6 bases and V 7 bases, and 8 bases lay outside the gene matches. This CDR3 has 13 amino acids. The CDR3 is CSGYRGRAGELFF. CDR3 in DNA: TGCAGTGGCTACAGGGGCCGGGCCGGGGAGCTGTTTTTT.

Ten or more counts support this clonotype. The rearrangement joins TRBV25-1 to TRBJ2-1; 8 bases agree with TRBD2. The germline CDR1 and CDR2 sequences are MGHDK and SYGVNS. The trim removed 1 base at V and 8 bases at J, leaving 7 bases unmatched. The CDR3 has 15 amino acids. CDR3 sequence: CASSEWYGRADEQFF. The CDR3 region has the DNA TGTGCCAGCAGTGAATGGTACGGGAGGGCCGATGAGCAGTTCTTC.

This clonotype was seen repeatedly, ten times or more. The chain combines TRBV12-3 or TRBV12-4 with TRBJ2-2; TRBD1 aligns across 8 bases. The ends lost 3 bases at V and 4 bases at J; junction bases unmatched: 1. This CDR3 spans 14 amino acids. CDR3 sequence: CASSLTGATGELFF. CDR3 DNA: TGTGCCAGCAGTTTGACAGGGGCCACCGGGGAGCTGTTTTTT.

J is TRBJ2-6 and V is TRBV11-1; D not resolved. V was trimmed by 4 bases and J by 0 bases, leaving 10 bases between them. Germline V CDR1 and CDR2: SGHAT, FQDESV (reference sequence). This CDR3 region has 16 residues. The CDR3 loop reads CASSSRYDSGANVLTF. The CDR3 DNA sequence: TGTGCCAGCAGCTCCCGCTATGACTCTGGGGCCAACGTCCTGACTTTC. Looking up the rest from reference TRBV11-1 and TRBJ2-6 gives the full variable domain: EAEVAQSPRYKITEKSQAVAFWCDPISGHATLYWYRQILGQGPELLVQFQDESVVDDSQLPKDRFSAERLKGVDSTLKIQPAELGDSAMYLCASSSRYDSGANVLTFGAGSRLTVL.

The CDR3 sequence is CATSRERAREQYV. The DNA for the CDR3 is TGTGCCACCAGCAGAGAAAGAGCTCGCGAGCAGTACGTC. The chain employs TRBV15 and TRBJ2-7; no firm D call. Trimming removed 0 bases at V and 6 bases at J, with 9 bases between. The CDR3 sequence is 13 residues long. CDR1 LNHNV and CDR2 YYDKDF come from the germline V gene (reference sequence).

On this clonotype itself: The junction differs from germline at one of its ends, possibly a read error. The gene calls are TRBV2 and TRBJ2-1; 8 nucleotides line up with TRBD2. This CDR3 has 15 residues. The germline gives CDR1 SNHLY, CDR2 FYNNEI. CDR3 nucleotides: TGTACCAGCATCTCCGGGGGGGGGCGGGCAAATGAGCAGTTCTTC. Its protein is CTSISGGGRANEQFF.

This clonotype was counted many times. This sequence joins TRBV28 and TRBJ2-2; D not certain. Germline V gene data show CDR1 as MDHEN and CDR2 as SYDVKM. V was cut by 10 bases and J by 5 bases, with 8 bases left in between. This CDR3 is built from 11 residues. The CDR3 DNA sequence: TGTGCCACCGGTAGGACCGGGGAGCTGTTTTTT. Its protein is CATGRTGELFF. Full variable domain (rest looked up from reference TRBV28 and TRBJ2-2): DVKVTQSSRYLVKRTGEKVFLECVQDMDHENMFWYRQDPGLGLRLIYFSYDVKMKEKGDIPEGYSVSREKKERFSLILESASTNQTSMYLCATGRTGELFFGEGSRLTVL.

This sequence joins TRBV6-1 and TRBJ2-3; D uncertain. There are 14 residues in the CDR3. In germline, CDR1 is MNHNS, CDR2 SASEGT. Trimming took off 8 bases at V and 0 bases at J, with 12 bases between the two ends. The CDR3 DNA reads as TGTGCCAGCGGGCAAAGGCCTAGCACAGATACGCAGTATTTT. Translating gives CASGQRPSTDTQYF.

This clonotype was seen at least ten times. The chain joins TRBV29-1 to TRBJ2-7; TRBD2 aligns across 8 bases. The germline V gene has CDR1 SQVTM and CDR2 ANQGSEA. Trimming at V came to 4 bases and at J to 4 bases, leaving 9 bases not matched to a gene. The CDR3 has 14 residues. CDR3 coding DNA: TGCAGCGTTGTGAGTCGAGCGGGAGAGTACGAGCAGTACTTC. Its protein is CSVVSRAGEYEQYF.

This clonotype was detected only a few times. The chain employs TRBV20-1 and TRBJ1-1, with no clear D. V was clipped by 6 bases and J by 7 bases, with 12 bases between them. There are 11 residues in the CDR3. Per the germline V gene, CDR1 is DFQATT and CDR2 is SNEGSKA (reference sequence). In DNA, the CDR3 is TGCAGTGCAATCAAGCGCAGTGAAGCTTTCTTT. Amino acids: CSAIKRSEAFF.

This clonotype was detected only once. The chain joins TRBV6-4 to TRBJ2-1, with 10 nucleotides matching TRBD2. Germline loops: CDR1 MRHNA, CDR2 SNTAGT. Losses at the gene ends were 3 bases for V and 7 bases for J; bases not matched to a gene: 6. This CDR3 spans 15 amino acids. CDR3 protein: CASSEASGGRNEQFF. The CDR3 bases are TGTGCCAGCAGTGAGGCTAGCGGGGGTAGGAATGAGCAGTTCTTC.

This clonotype has a handful of counts. The chain recombines TRBV7-7 with TRBJ2-1; 7 positions agree with TRBD1. The CDR3 has 16 amino acids. Unmatched junction bases numbered 13, after V lost 5 bases and J lost 6 bases. The germline CDR1 and CDR2 sequences are SSHAT and FNYEAQ (reference sequence). The DNA for the CDR3 is TGTGCCAGCAGCATTACAGGGGACGCTGGTCGCAATGAGCAGTTCTTC. It is translated as CASSITGDAGRNEQFF.

J is TRBJ2-3 and V is TRBV5-1; D is possibly TRBD2 (6 bases). CDR3 length: 14 residues. Trimming left V 4 bases short and J 2 bases short, with 11 bases between. From germline, CDR1 is SGHRS and CDR2 YFSETQ. The CDR3 region has the DNA TGCGCCAGCAGCACGGGGGTAACCACAGATACGCAGTATTTT. Its translation: CASSTGVTTDTQYF.

This chain connects TRBV5-1 to TRBJ2-7, with TRBD1 matching 7 bases. Trimming took 0 bases from V and 2 from J; bases not matched to a gene: 2. CDR1 SGHRS and CDR2 YFSETQ come from the germline V gene. This CDR3 is built from 14 residues. CDR3 residues: CASSLDQGAYEQYF. The CDR3 bases are TGCGCCAGCAGCTTGGACCAGGGGGCCTACGAGCAGTACTTC.